Below, 10 T cell receptor beta chains from the same sample are listed, as sequenced in a study of blood T cell repertoires in COVID-19. Libraries were prepared by immunoSEQ multiplex PCR; TCRdb keeps only in-frame clonotypes and omits some of them. Found here are some 300,000 clones, 75% to 90% of them singletons; the top ten hold less than 2%. The sequencing sample was made of PBMCs or T cells enriched from blood (not recorded which). These receptors all stem from a middle-aged woman who had recovered from COVID-19.

The chain couples TRBV11-3 to TRBJ2-5, with a weak D call TRBD2 (5 bases). Per germline, CDR1 SGHNT and CDR2 YENEEA. Trimming cost V 5 bases and J 7 bases, with 11 bases left between them. CDR3 size: 12 residues. The CDR3: CASSPSEGTQYF. CDR3 DNA: TGTGCCAGCAGCCCGTCCGAGGGGACCCAGTACTTC.

CDR3: CASTPGTPSFGAFF. The CDR3 nucleotides are TGCGCCAGCACCCCAGGAACCCCTTCCTTCGGAGCTTTCTTT. V usage is TRBV10-1 and J usage is TRBJ1-1; D gene ambiguous. Trimming took off 7 bases at V and 10 bases at J, with 22 bases between the two ends. CDR3 length: 14 amino acids. The V gene's germline CDR1 is WNHNN and CDR2 SYGVQD (reference sequence).

The chain couples TRBV4-3 to TRBJ2-2, with TRBD1 matching 9 bases. Unmatched junction bases numbered 7, after V lost 6 bases and J lost 8 bases. Germline V CDR1 and CDR2: LGHNA, YSLEER. This CDR3 is built from 14 residues. CDR3 sequence: CASSRGQGVGELFF. In nucleotides, the CDR3 is TGCGCCAGCAGTCGGGGACAGGGTGTAGGGGAGCTGTTTTTT.

This rearrangement joins TRBV4-1 to TRBJ2-7; TRBD1 is a possible D gene (5 bases). The CDR3 is 15 amino acids. The V end was cut by 3 bases, the J end by 0 bases, with 12 bases between. Germline CDR1 reads MGHRA; CDR2 reads YSYEKL. This chain's CDR3 is CASSHLTGFSYEQYF. DNA of the CDR3: TGCGCCAGCAGCCATCTTACAGGTTTCTCCTACGAGCAGTACTTC.

The genes are TRBV6-5 and TRBJ1-2; no clear D gene. CDR3 length: 13 residues. V was shortened by 6 bases and J by 5 bases, with 13 bases between the two germline ends. CDR1 is MNHEY, CDR2 SVGAGI, per germline. CDR3 sequence reads: CASSEGRPYGYTF. CDR3 DNA: TGTGCCAGCAGCGAGGGTAGACCTTATGGCTACACCTTC.

The chain combines TRBV12-3 or TRBV12-4 with TRBJ2-5; the D gene is possibly TRBD1 (6 bases). CDR3 size: 13 residues. Trimming stripped 6 bases from V and 7 bases from J, with 15 bases between. The CDR3 DNA follows: TGTGCCAGCAGAATGGGAACAGGGAGGACCCAGTACTTC. The encoded protein is CASRMGTGRTQYF.

This chain uses TRBV6-5 with TRBJ1-5, with 8 nucleotides matching TRBD1. The CDR3 consists of 14 residues. CDR1 and CDR2 from the germline V gene are MNHEY and SVGAGI. Losses at the gene ends were 6 bases for V and 7 bases for J; bases not matched to a gene: 8. The CDR3, as DNA: TGTGCCAGCAGACCTGGACAGGGTCGGCAGCCCCAGCATTTT. It translates to CASRPGQGRQPQHF.

This sequence joins TRBV5-1 and TRBJ2-7, with D hard to call. V lost 0 bases and J lost 0, with 7 bases in between. Germline CDR1 SGHRS, CDR2 YFSETQ. The CDR3 has 14 residues. This chain's CDR3 is CASSLARSSYEQYF. The CDR3 DNA is TGCGCCAGCAGCTTGGCTCGGAGCTCCTACGAGCAGTACTTC.

The rearrangement uses TRBV20-1 and TRBJ1-2; D not resolved. V lost 3 bases to trimming and J lost 1 base, with 9 bases between them. Looked up from germline, CDR1 is DFQATT and CDR2 is SNEGSKA (reference sequence). The CDR3 length is 13 residues. The CDR3 region is CSASQVVNYGYTF. In nucleotides, the CDR3 is TGCAGTGCTAGTCAGGTGGTTAACTATGGCTACACCTTC.

The rearrangement uses TRBV27 and TRBJ1-4, with 10 bases aligning to TRBD1. Germline CDR1 and CDR2: MNHEY and SMNVEV (reference sequence). V lost 5 bases, J lost 0 bases, and 6 bases stayed unmatched. The CDR3 length is 17 residues. The CDR3 DNA follows: TGTGCCAGCAGTCCACGCGGACAGGGGGCAACTAATGAAAAACTGTTTTTT. This gives the protein CASSPRGQGATNEKLFF.